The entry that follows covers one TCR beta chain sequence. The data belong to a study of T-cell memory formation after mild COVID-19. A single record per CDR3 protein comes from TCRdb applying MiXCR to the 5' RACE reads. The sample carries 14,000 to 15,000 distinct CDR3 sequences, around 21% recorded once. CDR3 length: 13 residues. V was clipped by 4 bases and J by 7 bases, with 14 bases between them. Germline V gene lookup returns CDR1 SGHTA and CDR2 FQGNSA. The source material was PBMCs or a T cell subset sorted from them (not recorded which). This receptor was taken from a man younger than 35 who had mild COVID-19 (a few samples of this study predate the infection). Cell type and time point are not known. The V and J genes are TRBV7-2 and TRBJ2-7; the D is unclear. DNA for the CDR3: TGTGCCAGCAGCTCGCGAAGACGTGCTGAGCAGTACTTC. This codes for CASSSRRRAEQYF.